This T cell receptor beta chain originates from a study of blood T cell repertoires in COVID-19. Across the whole study: Collection of acute and convalescent COVID-19 samples took place in the United States, Italy and Spain. T cells, B-cell-depleted T cells, or PBMCs provided the cDNA or gDNA that served as material.

Per the original methods: For nucleated cells, counts were estimated from reference gene primer amplification. TCRdb's copy holds only in-frame clones and misses some; the assay was immunoSEQ multiplex PCR. The DNA was the basis for D and trimming; V, J and clone size are from that table. The sample holds roughly 82,000 clones, 82% seen once. The CDR3 extends over 15 amino acids. Germline V gene lookup returns CDR1 MGHDK and CDR2 SYGVNS. The germline V and J ends were trimmed by 2 bases and 7 bases, with 14 bases remaining between them. Sequencing used peripheral blood. The clonotype comes from a man in his sixties with acute or convalescent COVID-19. The rearrangement uses TRBV25-1 and TRBJ1-4, with a tentative D call TRBD1 (6 bases). The CDR3 DNA sequence: TGTGCCAGCAGTGAAACCAGGGGCCGGGGTGAAAAACTGTTTTTT. Amino acid sequence: CASSETRGRGEKLFF.